This is a list of T cell receptor beta chains from one sample in a study of blood T cell repertoires in COVID-19. Here immunoSEQ multiplex PCR was the method, and the copy in TCRdb shows in-frame clones only, minus some. This table has approximately 300,000 clones, over 85% appearing once. Sequencing was done on a sample of PBMCs or T cells enriched from blood (not recorded which). Receptor source: a man aged 55-75 years who had recovered from COVID-19. CDR3s include the opening cysteine and the closing phenylalanine or tryptophan. Fields, in order: D gene, V gene, J gene, clone size, CDR3 DNA, CDR3 protein. A D gene is named only where the DNA matches it firmly. Clone size is not always given. Where it is, it says once, few, many or a class for expanded clones.

-	TRBV27	TRBJ1-1	-	TGTGCCAGCAGTTCCCACAAGGGGACTATGAACACTGAAGCTTTCTTT	CASSSHKGTMNTEAFF
-	TRBV11-3	TRBJ2-7	-	TGTGCCAGCAGCCCCGGGAGGGGGCGGTACGAGCAGTACTTC	CASSPGRGRYEQYF
-	TRBV30	TRBJ1-6	few	TGTGCCTGGAGGGGGGGCTCCTATAATTCACCCCTCCACTTT	CAWRGGSYNSPLHF
-	TRBV11-2	TRBJ2-7	-	TGTGCCAGCAGCCGCCGATTAACCGGGTCCTACGAGCAGTACTTC	CASSRRLTGSYEQYF
-	TRBV2	TRBJ1-5	-	TGTGCCAGCGGGGGGGTCGGCAATCAGCCCCAGCATTTT	CASGGVGNQPQHF
-	TRBV2	TRBJ2-1	-	TGTGCCAGCAGAAGAGAACCCAGCGATGAGCAGTTCTTC	CASRREPSDEQFF
TRBD1	TRBV6-6	TRBJ1-5	-	TGTGCCAGCAGTAACCGGGACAGTTATCAGCCCCAGCATTTT	CASSNRDSYQPQHF
-	TRBV12-3/TRBV12-4	TRBJ2-7	-	TGTGCCAGCAGTTTAGCGAGTTACGAGCAGTACTTC	CASSLASYEQYF
TRBD1	TRBV5-1	TRBJ1-4	-	TGCGCCAGCAGCTGGACAGGGTCAACTAATGAAAAACTGTTTTTT	CASSWTGSTNEKLFF
TRBD1	TRBV13	TRBJ1-4	-	TGTGCCAGCAGCCCCCAGGGGGCAACTAATGAAAAACTGTTTTTT	CASSPQGATNEKLFF
-	TRBV5-1	TRBJ2-7	once	TGCGCCAGCAGCTTGGGGGGGACTCAGTACGAGCAGTACTTC	CASSLGGTQYEQYF
TRBD2	TRBV15	TRBJ2-1	-	TGTGCCACCAGCGGACTAGCGGGAGGACGGGAGCAGTTCTTC	CATSGLAGGREQFF
TRBD1	TRBV5-8	TRBJ1-6	-	TGTGCCAGCAGCCAAACAGGGGCGAGCATCAATTCACCCCTCCACTTT	CASSQTGASINSPLHF
-	TRBV6-5	TRBJ1-1	-	TGTGCCAGCAACCCGACAGGTCGAGGGGAAGCTTTCTTT	CASNPTGRGEAFF
TRBD2	TRBV10-3	TRBJ2-1	-	TGTGCCATCAGTGAGACCCCGGCTAGCGGGGGGGCGGGTGAGCAGTTCTTC	CAISETPASGGAGEQFF
-	TRBV20-1	TRBJ2-1	-	TGCAGTGCTAGTAGAGCTGACAGACGGAATGAGCAGTTCTTC	CSASRADRRNEQFF
-	TRBV3-1/TRBV3-2	TRBJ1-1	-	TGTGCCAGCAGCCAAGAGGGGCACCTAAACACTGAAGCTTTCTTT	CASSQEGHLNTEAFF
-	TRBV7-6	TRBJ2-5	-	TGTGCCAGCAGCTCAGGGACACATTCTCTAGAGACCCAGTACTTC	CASSSGTHSLETQYF
TRBD2	TRBV7-3	TRBJ2-3	-	TGTGCCAGCAGCCAAGCGGGAGGAACAGATACGCAGTATTTT	CASSQAGGTDTQYF
TRBD2	TRBV15	TRBJ2-4	once	TGTGCCACCAGCAGAGAGGGAGGGAGGGTTAACATTCAGTACTTC	CATSREGGRVNIQYF
-	TRBV4-3	TRBJ1-3	once	TGCGCCAGCAGCCAAGCTATTGGAAACACCATATATTTT	CASSQAIGNTIYF
-	TRBV6-5	TRBJ1-4	-	TGTGCCAGCAGTTACTCGAGAGGGGGAAGAGAAAAACTGTTTTTT	CASSYSRGGREKLFF
-	TRBV9	TRBJ1-1	-	TGTGCCAGCAGTGGCGGGACTCCCGGAGAAGCTTTCTTT	CASSGGTPGEAFF
TRBD1	TRBV5-1	TRBJ2-7	-	TGCGCCAGCAGCTTGGCACCGGGACAGGGGGGATCCTACGAGCAGTACTTC	CASSLAPGQGGSYEQYF
-	TRBV6-5	TRBJ1-2	-	TGTGCCAGCAGTTACTCGACCAGGGTAGGAGGCTACACCTTC	CASSYSTRVGGYTF
-	TRBV6-5	TRBJ2-7	-	TGTGCCAGCAGTTACTCTCCCGGGGGGCCCTACGAGCAGTACTTC	CASSYSPGGPYEQYF
TRBD1	TRBV19	TRBJ2-7	-	TGTGCCAGTAGTAGCAGGACAGGGGGCCTCGAGCAGTACTTC	CASSSRTGGLEQYF
-	TRBV11-2	TRBJ2-7	-	TGTGCCAGCAGCTTAAGCACTTCCTCCTACGAGCAGTACTTC	CASSLSTSSYEQYF
TRBD2	TRBV6-2/TRBV6-3	TRBJ2-3	-	TGTGCCAGCAGTTACGCGGGAGGCACAGATACGCAGTATTTT	CASSYAGGTDTQYF
TRBD1	TRBV3-1/TRBV3-2	TRBJ1-1	few	TGTGCCAGCAGCCAAAGACAGGGGGCTGAAGCTTTCTTT	CASSQRQGAEAFF
-	TRBV19	TRBJ1-2	-	TGTGCCAGTAGTATGTCGCGGGTGAACTATGGCTACACCTTC	CASSMSRVNYGYTF
-	TRBV5-1	TRBJ1-5	-	TGCGCCAGCAGTGCGGGTGTAGATCAGCCCCAGCATTTT	CASSAGVDQPQHF
-	TRBV3-1/TRBV3-2	TRBJ1-4	-	TGTGCCAGCAGCCCAAGCCTAAAGGGGTATCTGTTTTTT	CASSPSLKGYLFF
-	TRBV5-1	TRBJ1-2	once	TGCGCCAGCAGCTTGGCACAGAACTATGGCTACACCTTC	CASSLAQNYGYTF
TRBD1	TRBV5-4	TRBJ1-1	-	TGTGCCAGCATTCAGGGGGTTGAAGCTTTCTTT	CASIQGVEAFF
TRBD1	TRBV4-3	TRBJ1-1	-	TGCGCCAGCAGCCTCACAGGGGGGACTGAAGCTTTCTTT	CASSLTGGTEAFF
-	TRBV2	TRBJ1-2	-	TGTGCCAGCAGTGAGCGGACGGCCAGGGTCAAAAACTATGGCTACACCTTC	CASSERTARVKNYGYTF